These 22 T cell receptor beta chains share one sample of origin, sequenced in a study of CD8 T cells in Susac syndrome. A quantity of about 0.45 to 1 ug RNA underwent reverse transcription using random hexamers. MiXCR, applied by TCRdb to the immunoSEQ multiplex PCR reads, yields one record per CDR3 protein. The sample carries 120,000 or so distinct CDR3 sequences, about 94% recorded once. Sequenced input: CD4+ T cells from PBMCs. These TCRs come from a human donor with multiple sclerosis.

The V gene is TRBV18, the J gene TRBJ2-3; D gene uncertain. The CDR3 loop spans 16 amino acids. CDR1 and CDR2 (germline): KGHSH, LQKENI. The V and J ends lost 2 bases and 2 bases respectively, with 14 bases between them. This CDR3 reads CASSPAILSSTDTQYF. The CDR3 bases are TGTGCCAGCTCACCAGCCATCCTGAGTTCCACAGATACGCAGTATTTT.

The chain links TRBV12-3 or TRBV12-4 to TRBJ2-1, with TRBD2 matching over 9 bases. With 5 bases clipped from V and 10 bases from J, the junction kept 6 bases outside the gene matches. CDR3 length equals 13 residues. CDR3 loop: CASSLGLAREQFF. In DNA, the CDR3 is TGTGCCAGCAGTCTGGGACTAGCCAGGGAGCAGTTCTTC.

The chain uses TRBV5-1 and TRBJ2-5; no reliable D call. This CDR3 has 14 amino acids. The V gene's germline CDR1 is SGHRS and CDR2 YFSETQ. Trimming stripped 0 bases from V and 1 base from J, with 7 bases between. The CDR3 bases are TGCGCCAGCAGCTTGGGACACCTCCAAGAGACCCAGTACTTC. This codes for CASSLGHLQETQYF.

The chain joins TRBV5-6 to TRBJ2-2; D uncertain. CDR1 is SGHDT and CDR2 is YYEEEE in the germline V gene. This CDR3 contains 16 residues. The V end lost 0 bases, the J end lost 1 base, and 10 bases lay between the germline ends. This CDR3 is CASSLGLTENTGELFF. In DNA, the CDR3 is TGTGCCAGCAGCTTGGGTTTAACAGAGAACACCGGGGAGCTGTTTTTT.

This chain joins TRBV5-6 and TRBJ1-2, with D tentatively TRBD1 (6 bases). The CDR3 is made up of 14 amino acids. The germline V gene has CDR1 SGHDT and CDR2 YYEEEE. The V end was cut by 3 bases, the J end by 7 bases, with 16 bases between. The CDR3 region has the DNA TGTGCCAGCAGCTACGCAGGGGTTTACGTTGGCTACACCTTC. It encodes CASSYAGVYVGYTF.

The chain is built from TRBV19 and TRBJ2-2, with D possibly matching TRBD1 (5 bases). The CDR3 is 16 amino acids. Germline CDR1 LNHDA, CDR2 SQIVND (reference sequence). The V end lost 2 bases, the J end lost 3 bases, and 13 bases lay between the germline ends. The CDR3 reads CASSISWGKYTGELFF. The CDR3 DNA is TGTGCCAGTAGTATAAGCTGGGGCAAGTACACCGGGGAGCTGTTTTTT. Supplemented by reference TRBV19 and TRBJ2-2, the full variable domain reads DGGITQSPKYLFRKEGQNVTLSCEQNLNHDAMYWYRQDPGQGLRLIYYSQIVNDFQKGDIAEGYSVSREKKESFPLTVTSAQKNPTAFYLCASSISWGKYTGELFFGEGSRLTVL.

The CDR3 protein is CAWSHAGVGETQYF. CDR3 DNA sequence: TGTGCCTGGAGTCACGCGGGGGTGGGTGAGACCCAGTACTTC. The chain combines TRBV30 with TRBJ2-5, with 7 bases identical to TRBD2. Trimming removed 2 bases from V and 5 bases from J; junction bases left unmatched: 8. CDR1 is GTSNPN and CDR2 is SVGIG in the germline V gene (reference sequence). The CDR3 runs 14 residues.

In DNA, the CDR3 is TGTGCCAGCAGTTTAACGGGGAGCTCCATGAGAGCTTTCTTT. It encodes CASSLTGSSMRAFF. The chain employs TRBV12-3 or TRBV12-4 and TRBJ1-1; no firm D call. V lost 2 bases and J lost 10, with 17 bases in between. The CDR3 runs to 14 residues.

The chain employs TRBV6-5 and TRBJ2-2; D gene ambiguous. V shed 2 bases and J shed 1 base, with 8 bases lying between them. The CDR3 extends over 15 amino acids. Germline assignment: CDR1 MNHEY and CDR2 SVGAGI. The CDR3 spells CASSYASRNTGELFF. CDR3 in DNA: TGTGCCAGCAGTTACGCCAGCAGGAACACCGGGGAGCTGTTTTTT.

The rearrangement joins TRBV6-2 or TRBV6-3 to TRBJ1-2; D gene uncertain. Trimming removed 7 bases at V and 8 bases at J, with 20 bases between. Per the germline V gene, CDR1 is MNHEY and CDR2 is SVGEGT. The CDR3 is 14 amino acids. The CDR3 reads CASTPSGMVYGYTF. The CDR3 nucleotides read TGTGCCAGCACTCCTTCGGGTATGGTTTACGGCTACACCTTC.

This clonotype was seen only once. This chain links TRBV6-2 or TRBV6-3 with TRBJ1-6; TRBD1 aligns across 7 bases. The CDR3 extends over 13 amino acids. Germline CDR1 MNHEY, CDR2 SVGEGT. Trimming took 8 bases from V and 9 from J; bases not matched to a gene: 7. The CDR3 coding sequence is TGTGCCAGCCGCACAGGGGTAACTTCACCCCTCCACTTT. This translates into CASRTGVTSPLHF.

This clonotype came up once. The chain carries TRBV6-6 and TRBJ2-3, with TRBD2 matching over 13 bases. Germline-derived CDR1 and CDR2 are MNHNY and SVGAGI (reference sequence). The CDR3 loop spans 15 amino acids. V lost 5 bases, J lost 7 bases, and 6 bases stayed unmatched. For the CDR3, the DNA is TGTGCCAGCAGTCCGACTAGCGGGAGGCCGTATACGCAGTATTTT. This translates into CASSPTSGRPYTQYF.

The chain joins TRBV27 to TRBJ1-1; 7 positions match TRBD1. The V segment lost 8 bases and the J segment 3 bases; nucleotides outside the gene matches: 9. This CDR3 spans 14 amino acids. Germline lookup yields CDR1 MNHEY and CDR2 SMNVEV (reference sequence). CDR3 DNA: TGTGCCAGCTCTTCCACAGGGGATCACACTGAAGCTTTCTTT. As protein: CASSSTGDHTEAFF.

The V and J genes are TRBV5-1 and TRBJ1-1, with D unresolved. CDR3 length: 13 amino acids. The V and J ends lost 0 bases and 5 bases respectively, with 8 bases between them. CDR1 is SGHRS and CDR2 is YFSETQ in the germline V gene. The CDR3, as DNA: TGCGCCAGCAGCTTGGCCGGAATAACTGAAGCTTTCTTT. Encoded protein: CASSLAGITEAFF. Using reference TRBV5-1 and TRBJ1-1 for the parts outside the CDR3, the full variable domain is KAGVTQTPRYLIKTRGQQVTLSCSPISGHRSVSWYQQTPGQGLQFLFEYFSETQRNKGNFPGRFSGRQFSNSRSEMNVSTLELGDSALYLCASSLAGITEAFFGQGTRLTVV.

The chain links TRBV30 to TRBJ1-2; possible D gene TRBD1, 6 bases. Germline-derived CDR1 and CDR2 are GTSNPN and SVGIG (reference sequence). Trimming took off 0 bases at V and 4 bases at J, with 12 bases between the two ends. The CDR3 contains 14 residues. Here the CDR3 DNA reads TGTGCCTGGAGTGTACAGGGAGGGGGCTATGGCTACACCTTC. This translates into CAWSVQGGGYGYTF. The full variable domain, rest sourced from reference TRBV30 and TRBJ1-2, is SQTIHQWPATLVQPVGSPLSLECTVEGTSNPNLYWYRQAAGRGLQLLFYSVGIGQISSEVPQNLSASRPQDRQFILSSKKLLLSDSGFYLCAWSVQGGGYGYTFGSGTRLTVV.

The chain employs TRBV2 and TRBJ2-5, with 7 bases lining up with TRBD2. The CDR3 is 14 amino acids. Germline V gene lookup returns CDR1 SNHLY and CDR2 FYNNEI. V gave up 2 bases and J gave up 4 bases; unmatched junction bases: 4. In nucleotides, the CDR3 is TGTGCCAGCAGTGAATGGACTAGAGGAGAGACCCAGTACTTC. Translated, it gives CASSEWTRGETQYF.

This clonotype occurred once. The chain recombines TRBV20-1 with TRBJ1-5; D call uncertain. This CDR3 has 15 amino acids. The germline V and J ends were trimmed by 6 bases and 2 bases, with 17 bases remaining between them. The germline CDR1 and CDR2 sequences are DFQATT and SNEGSKA (reference sequence). For the CDR3, the DNA is TGCAGTGCCCGGAATGAGATCGCGGGCAATCAGCCCCAGCATTTT. The encoded protein is CSARNEIAGNQPQHF.

The rearrangement joins TRBV30 to TRBJ1-5, with 9 bases lining up with TRBD1. The J segment lost 5 bases and the V segment lost 3 bases, leaving 5 bases of the junction unmatched. Germline lookup yields CDR1 GTSNPN and CDR2 SVGIG (reference sequence). The CDR3 length is 14 residues. The CDR3 here is CAWSLQGADQPQHF. CDR3 DNA sequence: TGTGCCTGGAGCCTACAGGGGGCCGATCAGCCCCAGCATTTT. Together with reference TRBV30 and TRBJ1-5, the CDR3 gives the full variable domain: SQTIHQWPATLVQPVGSPLSLECTVEGTSNPNLYWYRQAAGRGLQLLFYSVGIGQISSEVPQNLSASRPQDRQFILSSKKLLLSDSGFYLCAWSLQGADQPQHFGDGTRLSIL.

CDR3 protein: CASSYLGTVNQETQYF. The CDR3 DNA reads TGTGCCAGCAGTTACCTAGGGACTGTGAACCAAGAGACCCAGTACTTC. The chain has TRBV6-2 or TRBV6-3 and TRBJ2-5; possible D gene TRBD2, 6 bases. The CDR3 totals 16 residues. Germline CDR1 is MNHEY and CDR2 is SVGEGT. V shed 2 bases and J shed 0 bases, with 13 bases lying between them.

The chain employs TRBV12-3 or TRBV12-4 and TRBJ2-6, with a tentative D call TRBD1 (6 bases). The V gene lost 7 bases and the J gene lost 2 bases, with 21 bases spanning the gap. The CDR3 contains 18 residues. The CDR3 sequence: CASTLRGRGGTGANVLTF. DNA of the CDR3: TGTGCCAGCACCCTGAGGGGCAGGGGTGGCACTGGGGCCAACGTCCTGACTTTC.

This chain connects TRBV19 to TRBJ1-4; D remains unclear. This CDR3 has 15 residues. From germline, CDR1 is LNHDA and CDR2 SQIVND (reference sequence). Trimming removed 4 bases at V and 5 bases at J, with 14 bases between. CDR3 in DNA: TGTGCCAGTAGTAAGATCGAGGGATTAAATGAAAAACTGTTTTTT. Protein product: CASSKIEGLNEKLFF.

The chain couples TRBV11-3 to TRBJ2-2, with 10 bases that match TRBD1. CDR1 is SGHNT and CDR2 is YENEEA in the germline V gene. This CDR3 region has 15 residues. The V segment lost 5 bases and the J segment 5 bases; nucleotides outside the gene matches: 5. The CDR3 DNA reads as TGTGCCAGCAGCCTTCGGGACAGGGGTACCGGGGAGCTGTTTTTT. The encoded protein is CASSLRDRGTGELFF.